Listed below are T cell receptor beta chains from one sample, sequenced in a study of breast tumors, draining lymph nodes, adjacent tissues. MiXCR, applied by TCRdb to the multiplex PCR reads, yields one record per CDR3 protein. The sample consists of tens of thousands of distinct CDR3 sequences, roughly 63% of them appearing once. The sequencing input was breast tumor tissue. The source of these receptors is a female donor with breast cancer. Some clones in this sample may be carry-over from other donors' samples. Each CDR3 is given with its conserved first and last residue. Each record gives: V gene, CDR3 protein.

v_call: TRBV2; cdr3_aa: CASSPDSRRTQYF
v_call: TRBV19; cdr3_aa: CASSMEGTQVFYEQYF
v_call: TRBV19; cdr3_aa: CASSRQPPGQGVEQYF
v_call: TRBV6-5; cdr3_aa: CASSYDSSGANVLTF
v_call: TRBV5-8; cdr3_aa: CASSPGVGTAPYEQYF
v_call: TRBV6-4; cdr3_aa: CASGLAGFYYEQYF
v_call: TRBV20-1; cdr3_aa: CSASLSAGGYYNEQFF
v_call: TRBV6-5; cdr3_aa: CASSTLDNSPLHF
v_call: TRBV5-5; cdr3_aa: CASSGGQGAHSTLHF
v_call: TRBV20-1; cdr3_aa: CSVAGDAKSYEQYF
v_call: TRBV20-1; cdr3_aa: CSARGWLANNEQFF
v_call: TRBV2; cdr3_aa: CASSDRQVTNYGYTF
v_call: TRBV5-1; cdr3_aa: CASSLVFGQGRDYNEQFF
v_call: TRBV10-1; cdr3_aa: CASREDGTSPLHF
v_call: TRBV19; cdr3_aa: CASSSGRNEKLFF
v_call: TRBV28; cdr3_aa: CASRWKTSVIRTDTQYF
v_call: TRBV10-3; cdr3_aa: CAISGTSGNTGELFF
v_call: TRBV7-2; cdr3_aa: CASSSQGLWLHLRLGELFF
v_call: TRBV29-1; cdr3_aa: CSVGASFDEQFF
v_call: TRBV12-3/TRBV12-4; cdr3_aa: CASSPKGRVVGAQYF
v_call: TRBV12-3/TRBV12-4; cdr3_aa: CASSLGSTYNEQFF
v_call: TRBV20-1; cdr3_aa: CSARSAGLAEKLFF
v_call: TRBV19; cdr3_aa: CASSPDRNSPLHF
v_call: TRBV29-1; cdr3_aa: CSVGGLGGEAFF
v_call: TRBV15; cdr3_aa: CATSRDSAADTQYF
v_call: TRBV5-6; cdr3_aa: CASSSRARGRNEQFF
v_call: TRBV20-1; cdr3_aa: CSASAGQGAFYEQYF
v_call: TRBV20-1; cdr3_aa: CSAQPDGLAGDAGDQETQYF
v_call: TRBV12-3/TRBV12-4; cdr3_aa: CASSQLQGLGSSPLHF
v_call: TRBV24-1; cdr3_aa: CATSDPGDSYEQYF
v_call: TRBV14; cdr3_aa: CASSPRMQETQYF
v_call: TRBV12-3/TRBV12-4; cdr3_aa: CASSQGPGNTIYF
v_call: TRBV11-2; cdr3_aa: CASSSARGANTGELFF
v_call: TRBV19; cdr3_aa: CASSLLGNEQFF
v_call: TRBV27; cdr3_aa: CASRKQGVSSYNEQFF
v_call: TRBV29-1; cdr3_aa: CSVELARPNEQFF
v_call: TRBV5-6; cdr3_aa: CAGSSFTDTQYF
v_call: TRBV12-3/TRBV12-4; cdr3_aa: CASQPGLAGAGGELFF